This T cell receptor beta chain was recorded in a study of cytomegalovirus exposure and HLA in healthy donors. Study information: An earlier analysis found around 100 million unique TCR beta sequences from roughly 170 million T cells.

Findings and limits, study-wide: In an earlier analysis, most TCR beta V segments were productive about 87% or about 30% of the time.

A multiplex PCR was run with 60 Vbeta primers and 13 Jbeta primers. The protocol was immunoSEQ multiplex PCR, while the TCRdb copy is restricted to in-frame clones and leaves out a portion. Found here are under 200,000 clones, about 62% of them singletons; the top ten hold 2.5% to 3%. In this sample, this clone turned up a few times. The antigen is undetermined. Deletions cut 5 bases from V and 2 bases from J, with 12 bases between. The CDR3 length is 15 residues. Looked up from germline, CDR1 is SGHTA and CDR2 is FQGTGA. Donors in the study were healthy people who gave bone marrow. The chain has TRBV7-3 and TRBJ2-2, with D maybe TRBD2 (5 bases). Sequencing input: PBMCs. The TCR originated in a man aged 35 to 55 in good health and CMV-seronegative. The CDR3 reads CASSVLTSNTGELFF. The CDR3 nucleotides are TGTGCCAGCAGCGTCCTAACTAGTAACACCGGGGAGCTGTTTTTT.